This TCR beta chain was found in a study of shared clonotypes between healthy human individuals. Study findings and constraints: The sampled material consisted only of blood, and tissue repertoires are likely to differ.

This clone was detected only once. Its antigen is as yet unknown. The sample contains more than one DNA sequence encoding this CDR3. CDR1 MNHEY and CDR2 SVGAGI come from the germline V gene. Trimming shortened V by 6 bases and J by 1 base, and 12 bases separated the two germline ends. This CDR3 has 14 residues. The table came from immunoSEQ multiplex PCR; TCRdb's copy has only in-frame clones and leaves some out. The data contain roughly 2,300,000 clones, under 95% of them singletons. This clonotype was obtained from a man aged 18 to 30 in good health. Some clones in this sample may be carry-over from other donors' samples. The genes are TRBV6-5 and TRBJ1-1, with unresolved D. The sequenced sample consisted of naive CD4+ T cells from PBMCs. Subset indicated: CD45RA+ positively selected. The CDR3 nucleotides read TGTGCCAGCAGCCGCGGTGTAGGGAACACTGAAGCTTTCTTT. It specifies CASSRGVGNTEAFF.